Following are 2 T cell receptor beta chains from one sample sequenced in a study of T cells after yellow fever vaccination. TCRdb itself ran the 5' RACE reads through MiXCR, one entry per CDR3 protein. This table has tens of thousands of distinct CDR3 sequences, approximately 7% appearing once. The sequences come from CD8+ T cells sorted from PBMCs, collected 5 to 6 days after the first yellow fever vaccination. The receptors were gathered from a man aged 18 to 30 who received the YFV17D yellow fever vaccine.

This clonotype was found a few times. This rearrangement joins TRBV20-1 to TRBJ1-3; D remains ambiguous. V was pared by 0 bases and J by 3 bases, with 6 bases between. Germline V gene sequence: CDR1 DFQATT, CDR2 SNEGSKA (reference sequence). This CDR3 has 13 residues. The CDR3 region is CSARDIDGNTIYF. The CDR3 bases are TGCAGTGCTAGAGATATAGATGGAAACACCATATATTTT.

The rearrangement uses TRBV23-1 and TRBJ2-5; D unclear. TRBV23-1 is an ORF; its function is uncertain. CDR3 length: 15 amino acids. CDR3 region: CVCRQQLGQAETQYF. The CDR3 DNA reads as TGCGTCTGCAGGCAACAGCTGGGCCAAGCAGAGACCCAGTACTTC.